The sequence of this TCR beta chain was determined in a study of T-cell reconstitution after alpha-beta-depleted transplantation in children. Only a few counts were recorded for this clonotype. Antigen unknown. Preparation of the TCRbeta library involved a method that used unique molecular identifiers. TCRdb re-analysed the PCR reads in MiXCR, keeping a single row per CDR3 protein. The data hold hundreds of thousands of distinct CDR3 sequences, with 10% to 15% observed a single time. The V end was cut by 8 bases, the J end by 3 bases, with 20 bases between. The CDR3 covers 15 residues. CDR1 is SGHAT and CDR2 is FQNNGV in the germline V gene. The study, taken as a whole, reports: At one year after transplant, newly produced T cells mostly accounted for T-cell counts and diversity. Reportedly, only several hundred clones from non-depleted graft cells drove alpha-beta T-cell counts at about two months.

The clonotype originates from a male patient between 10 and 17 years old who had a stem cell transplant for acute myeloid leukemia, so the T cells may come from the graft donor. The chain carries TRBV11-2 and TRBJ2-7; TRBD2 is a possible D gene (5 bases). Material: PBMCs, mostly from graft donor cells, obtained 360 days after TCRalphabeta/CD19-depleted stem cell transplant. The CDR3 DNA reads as TGTGCCAGCGGCCGGAGGTTCTCCCTCTTCTACGAGCAGTACTTC. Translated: CASGRRFSLFYEQYF.